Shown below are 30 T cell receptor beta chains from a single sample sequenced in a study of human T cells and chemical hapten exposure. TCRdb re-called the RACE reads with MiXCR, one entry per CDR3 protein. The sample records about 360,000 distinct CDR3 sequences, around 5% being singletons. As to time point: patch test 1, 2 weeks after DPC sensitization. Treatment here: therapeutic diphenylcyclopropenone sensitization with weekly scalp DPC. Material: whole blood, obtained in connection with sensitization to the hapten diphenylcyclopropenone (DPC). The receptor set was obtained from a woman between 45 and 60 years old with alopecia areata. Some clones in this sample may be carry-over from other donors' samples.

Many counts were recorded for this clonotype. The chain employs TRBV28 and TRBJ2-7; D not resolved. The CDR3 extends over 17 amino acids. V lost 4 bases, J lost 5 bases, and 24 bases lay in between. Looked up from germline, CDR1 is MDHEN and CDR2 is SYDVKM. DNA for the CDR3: TGTGCCAGCAGTTCGTCCGTCTCTAGGCGCCAAGAGGACGAGCAGTACTTC. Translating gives CASSSSVSRRQEDEQYF.

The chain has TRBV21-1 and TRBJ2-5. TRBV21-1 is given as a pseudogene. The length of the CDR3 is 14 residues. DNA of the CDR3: TGTGCCAGCAGCAAAGACCCCAAAGGGGAGACCCAGTACTTC. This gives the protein CASSKDPKGETQYF.

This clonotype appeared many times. The CDR3 sequence is CASSYYSGSNEQYF. CDR3 DNA sequence: TGTGCCAGCAGTTACTATAGCGGGAGTAACGAGCAGTACTTC. The J gene is TRBJ2-7, the V gene TRBV6-2 or TRBV6-3, with 9 bases matching TRBD2. V dropped 1 base and J dropped 5; count of bases not matched to a gene: 3. Germline V CDR1 and CDR2: MNHEY, SVGEGT. The CDR3 sequence is 14 residues long.

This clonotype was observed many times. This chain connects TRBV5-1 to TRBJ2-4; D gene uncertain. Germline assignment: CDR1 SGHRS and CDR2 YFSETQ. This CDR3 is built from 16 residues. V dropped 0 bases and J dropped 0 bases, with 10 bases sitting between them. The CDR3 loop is CASSLEPRTAKNIQYF. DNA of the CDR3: TGCGCCAGCAGCTTGGAACCGCGTACAGCCAAAAACATTCAGTACTTC.

The CDR3 bases are TGCAGTGCTCCTATTACAGGGATCTACTACGAGCAGTACTTC. Protein: CSAPITGIYYEQYF. The chain joins TRBV20-1 to TRBJ2-7; a possible D gene is TRBD1 (6 bases). Germline CDR1 reads DFQATT; CDR2 reads SNEGSKA (reference sequence). The CDR3 extends over 14 amino acids. V lost 5 bases, J lost 3 bases, and 17 bases lay in between.

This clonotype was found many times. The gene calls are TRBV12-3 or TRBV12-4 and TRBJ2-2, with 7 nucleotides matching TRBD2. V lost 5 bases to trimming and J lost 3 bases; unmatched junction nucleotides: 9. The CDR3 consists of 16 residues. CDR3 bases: TGTGCCAGCAGTACCTGGGGGAGGGAGGACACCGGGGAGCTGTTTTTT. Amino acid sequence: CASSTWGREDTGELFF.

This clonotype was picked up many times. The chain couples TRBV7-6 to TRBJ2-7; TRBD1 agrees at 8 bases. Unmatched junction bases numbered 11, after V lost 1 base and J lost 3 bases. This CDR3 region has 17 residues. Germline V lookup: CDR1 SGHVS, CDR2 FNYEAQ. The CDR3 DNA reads TGTGCCAGCAGCTTAGAGGGCCCCGGGACAGGCTTCTACGAGCAGTACTTC. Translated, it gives CASSLEGPGTGFYEQYF.

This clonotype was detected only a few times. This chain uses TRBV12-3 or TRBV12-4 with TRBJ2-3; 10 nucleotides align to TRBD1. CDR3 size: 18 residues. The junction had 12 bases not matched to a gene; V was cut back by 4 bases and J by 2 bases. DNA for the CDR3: TGTGCCAGCAGTTCCCCGGGACAGGGACAGGGGCCCACAGATACGCAGTATTTT. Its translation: CASSSPGQGQGPTDTQYF.

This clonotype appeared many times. DNA of the CDR3: TGTGCCTGGAGGGACTCTGGGGCCAACGTCCTGACTTTC. This codes for CAWRDSGANVLTF. This chain connects TRBV30 to TRBJ2-6; D gene uncertain. The CDR3 has 13 amino acids. Germline CDR1 reads GTSNPN; CDR2 reads SVGIG (reference sequence). V dropped 3 bases and J dropped 0 bases, with 3 bases sitting between them.

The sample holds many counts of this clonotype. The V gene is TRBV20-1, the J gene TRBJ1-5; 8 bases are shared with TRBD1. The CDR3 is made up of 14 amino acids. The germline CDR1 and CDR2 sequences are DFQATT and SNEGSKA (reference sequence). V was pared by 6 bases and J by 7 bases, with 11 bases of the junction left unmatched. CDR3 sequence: CSAQWVDRDQPQHF. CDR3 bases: TGCAGTGCCCAATGGGTGGACAGGGACCAGCCCCAGCATTTT.

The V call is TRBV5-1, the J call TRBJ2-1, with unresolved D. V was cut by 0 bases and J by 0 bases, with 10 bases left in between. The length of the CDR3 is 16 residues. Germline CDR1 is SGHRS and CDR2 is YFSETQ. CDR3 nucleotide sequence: TGCGCCAGCAGCTTGGAGGAGAGCAGCTCCTACAATGAGCAGTTCTTC. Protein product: CASSLEESSSYNEQFF. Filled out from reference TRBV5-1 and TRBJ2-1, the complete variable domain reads KAGVTQTPRYLIKTRGQQVTLSCSPISGHRSVSWYQQTPGQGLQFLFEYFSETQRNKGNFPGRFSGRQFSNSRSEMNVSTLELGDSALYLCASSLEESSSYNEQFFGPGTRLTVL.

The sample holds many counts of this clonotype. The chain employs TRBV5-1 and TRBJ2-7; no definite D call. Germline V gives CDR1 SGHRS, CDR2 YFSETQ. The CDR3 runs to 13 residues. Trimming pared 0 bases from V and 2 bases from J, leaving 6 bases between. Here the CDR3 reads CASSLETPYEQYF. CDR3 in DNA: TGCGCCAGCAGCTTGGAGACCCCCTACGAGCAGTACTTC.

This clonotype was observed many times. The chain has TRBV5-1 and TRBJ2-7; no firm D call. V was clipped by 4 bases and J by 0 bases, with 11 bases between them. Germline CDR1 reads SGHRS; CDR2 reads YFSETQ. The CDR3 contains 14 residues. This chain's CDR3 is CASSVDRYSYEQYF. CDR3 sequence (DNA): TGCGCCAGCAGCGTGGACCGGTACTCCTACGAGCAGTACTTC.

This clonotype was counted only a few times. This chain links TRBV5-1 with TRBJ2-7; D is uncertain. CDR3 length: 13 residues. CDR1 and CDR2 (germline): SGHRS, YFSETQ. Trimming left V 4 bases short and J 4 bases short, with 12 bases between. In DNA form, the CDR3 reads TGCGCCAGCAGCGTTAAATCCGAGTACGAGCAGTACTTC. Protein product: CASSVKSEYEQYF.

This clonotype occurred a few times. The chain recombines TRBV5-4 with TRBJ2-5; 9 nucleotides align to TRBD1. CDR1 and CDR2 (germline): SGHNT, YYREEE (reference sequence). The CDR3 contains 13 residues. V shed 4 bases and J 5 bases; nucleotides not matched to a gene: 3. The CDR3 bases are TGTGCCAGCAGCCGGGACAGGGCCGAGACCCAGTACTTC. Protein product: CASSRDRAETQYF. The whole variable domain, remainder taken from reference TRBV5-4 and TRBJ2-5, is ETGVTQSPTHLIKTRGQQVTLRCSSQSGHNTVSWYQQALGQGPQFIFQYYREEENGRGNFPPRFSGLQFPNYSSELNVNALELDDSALYLCASSRDRAETQYFGPGTRLLVL.

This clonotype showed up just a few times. This CDR3 is CASSLGPIATNEKLFF. For the CDR3, the DNA is TGTGCCAGCAGCTTAGGACCCATCGCAACTAATGAAAAACTGTTTTTT. The chain recombines TRBV13 with TRBJ1-4; D gene ambiguous. Germline values: CDR1 PRHDT, CDR2 FYEKMQ (reference sequence). CDR3 length: 16 amino acids. V dropped 0 bases and J dropped 0 bases, with 8 bases sitting between them. The full variable domain, rest sourced from reference TRBV13 and TRBJ1-4, is AAGVIQSPRHLIKEKRETATLKCYPIPRHDTVYWYQQGPGQDPQFLISFYEKMQSDKGSIPDRFSAQQFSDYHSELNMSSLELGDSALYFCASSLGPIATNEKLFFGSGTQLSVL.

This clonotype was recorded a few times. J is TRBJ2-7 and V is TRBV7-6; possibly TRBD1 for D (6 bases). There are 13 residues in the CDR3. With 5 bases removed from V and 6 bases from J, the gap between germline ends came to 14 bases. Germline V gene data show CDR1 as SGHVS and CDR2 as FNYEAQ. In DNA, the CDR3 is TGTGCCAGCAGCCCGCTCACAGGGTCCGAGCAGTACTTC. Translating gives CASSPLTGSEQYF.

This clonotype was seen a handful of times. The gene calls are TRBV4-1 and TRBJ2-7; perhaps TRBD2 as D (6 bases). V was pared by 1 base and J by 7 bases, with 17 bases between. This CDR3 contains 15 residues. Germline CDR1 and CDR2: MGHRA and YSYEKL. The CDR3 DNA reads TGCGCCAGCAGCCAAGTTTCGGGAGTCCTCCGGGAGCAGTACTTC. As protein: CASSQVSGVLREQYF.

CDR3: CATTDREEAFF. CDR3 DNA: TGTGCCACCACTGACAGGGAAGAAGCTTTCTTT. The chain employs TRBV12-3 or TRBV12-4 and TRBJ1-1, with 7 bases lining up with TRBD1. CDR3 length equals 11 residues. Trimming at V came to 10 bases and at J to 8 bases, leaving 7 bases not matched to a gene.

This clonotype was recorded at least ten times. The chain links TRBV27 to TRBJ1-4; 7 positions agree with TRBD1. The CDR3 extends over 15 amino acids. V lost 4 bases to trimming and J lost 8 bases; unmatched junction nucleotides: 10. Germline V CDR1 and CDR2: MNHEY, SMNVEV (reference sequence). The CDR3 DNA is TGTGCCAGCAGTTCCCTGGGGCAGGGGGTAGAAAAACTGTTTTTT. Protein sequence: CASSSLGQGVEKLFF.

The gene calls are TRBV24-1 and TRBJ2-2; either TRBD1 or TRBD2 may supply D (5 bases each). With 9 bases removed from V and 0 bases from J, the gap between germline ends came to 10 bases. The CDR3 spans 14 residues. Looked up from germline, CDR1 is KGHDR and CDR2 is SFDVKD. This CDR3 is CATGGRTNTGELFF. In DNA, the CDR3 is TGTGCCACCGGGGGACGGACGAACACCGGGGAGCTGTTTTTT.

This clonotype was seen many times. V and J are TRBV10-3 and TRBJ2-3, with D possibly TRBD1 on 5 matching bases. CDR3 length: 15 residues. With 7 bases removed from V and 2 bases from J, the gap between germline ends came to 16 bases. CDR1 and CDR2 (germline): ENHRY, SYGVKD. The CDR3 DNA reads TGTGCCATCAATGTAGGGGCAGGGTCCACAGATACGCAGTATTTT. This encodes CAINVGAGSTDTQYF.

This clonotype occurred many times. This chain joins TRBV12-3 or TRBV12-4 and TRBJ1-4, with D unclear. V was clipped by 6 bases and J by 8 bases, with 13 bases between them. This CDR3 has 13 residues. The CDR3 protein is CASRLEGTEKLFF. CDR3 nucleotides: TGTGCCAGCAGACTGGAGGGAACGGAAAAACTGTTTTTT.

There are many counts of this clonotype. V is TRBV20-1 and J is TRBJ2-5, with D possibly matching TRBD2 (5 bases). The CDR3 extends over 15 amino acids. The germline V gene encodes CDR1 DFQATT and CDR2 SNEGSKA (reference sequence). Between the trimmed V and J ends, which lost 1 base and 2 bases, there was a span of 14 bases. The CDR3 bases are TGCAGTGCTAGAGCGTTAGGGAGCGGACAAGAGACCCAGTACTTC. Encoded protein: CSARALGSGQETQYF.

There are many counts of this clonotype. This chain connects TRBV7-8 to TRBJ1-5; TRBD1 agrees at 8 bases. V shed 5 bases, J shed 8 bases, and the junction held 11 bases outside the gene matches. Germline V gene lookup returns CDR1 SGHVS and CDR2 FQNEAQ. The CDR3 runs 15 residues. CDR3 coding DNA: TGTGCCAGCAGCCGGGACAGGACCTCTGTGGAGCCCCAGCATTTT. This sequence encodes CASSRDRTSVEPQHF.

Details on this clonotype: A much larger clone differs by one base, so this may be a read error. CDR3: CARSVLRGTDTQYF. DNA for the CDR3: TGTGCCAGGAGTGTATTGCGGGGCACAGATACGCAGTATTTT. The chain has TRBV30 and TRBJ2-3; possibly TRBD2 for D (5 bases). Germline CDR1 and CDR2: GTSNPN and SVGIG (reference sequence). The CDR3 is made up of 14 amino acids.

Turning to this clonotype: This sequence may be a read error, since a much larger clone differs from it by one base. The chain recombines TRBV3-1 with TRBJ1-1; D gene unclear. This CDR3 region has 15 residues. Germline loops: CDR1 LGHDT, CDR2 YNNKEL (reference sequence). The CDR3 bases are TGTGCCAGCAGCCCTAGGGCGGGGATGAAAACTGAAGCTTTCTTT. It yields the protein CASSPRAGMKTEAFF. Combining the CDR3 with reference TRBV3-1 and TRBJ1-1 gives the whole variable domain DTAVSQTPKYLVTQMGNDKSIKCEQNLGHDTMYWYKQDSKKFLKIMFSYNNKELIINETVPNRFSPKSPDKAHLNLHINSLELGDSAVYFCASSPRAGMKTEAFFGQGTRLTVV.

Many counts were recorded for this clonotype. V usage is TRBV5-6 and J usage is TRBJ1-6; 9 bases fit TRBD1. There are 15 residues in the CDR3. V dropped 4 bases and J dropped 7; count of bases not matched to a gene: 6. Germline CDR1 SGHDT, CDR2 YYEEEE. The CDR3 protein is CASSPGTGSNSPLHF. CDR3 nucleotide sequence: TGTGCCAGCAGCCCCGGGACAGGGTCCAATTCACCCCTCCACTTT.

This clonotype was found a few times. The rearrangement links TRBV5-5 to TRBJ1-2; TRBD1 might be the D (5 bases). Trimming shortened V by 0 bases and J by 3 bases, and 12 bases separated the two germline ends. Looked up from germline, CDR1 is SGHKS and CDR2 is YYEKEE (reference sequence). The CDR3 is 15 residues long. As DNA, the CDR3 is TGTGCCAGCAGCTTGGGACAGACCGGGGACTATGGCTACACCTTC. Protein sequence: CASSLGQTGDYGYTF. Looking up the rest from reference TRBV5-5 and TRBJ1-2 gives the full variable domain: DAGVTQSPTHLIKTRGQQVTLRCSPISGHKSVSWYQQVLGQGPQFIFQYYEKEERGRGNFPDRFSARQFPNYSSELNVNALLLGDSALYLCASSLGQTGDYGYTFGSGTRLTVV.

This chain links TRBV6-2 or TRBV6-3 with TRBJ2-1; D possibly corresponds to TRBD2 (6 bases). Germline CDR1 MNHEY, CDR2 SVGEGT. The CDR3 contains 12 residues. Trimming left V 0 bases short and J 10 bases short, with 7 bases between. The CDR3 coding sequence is TGTGCCAGCAGTTACTCGGGGGGAGAGCAGTTCTTC. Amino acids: CASSYSGGEQFF.